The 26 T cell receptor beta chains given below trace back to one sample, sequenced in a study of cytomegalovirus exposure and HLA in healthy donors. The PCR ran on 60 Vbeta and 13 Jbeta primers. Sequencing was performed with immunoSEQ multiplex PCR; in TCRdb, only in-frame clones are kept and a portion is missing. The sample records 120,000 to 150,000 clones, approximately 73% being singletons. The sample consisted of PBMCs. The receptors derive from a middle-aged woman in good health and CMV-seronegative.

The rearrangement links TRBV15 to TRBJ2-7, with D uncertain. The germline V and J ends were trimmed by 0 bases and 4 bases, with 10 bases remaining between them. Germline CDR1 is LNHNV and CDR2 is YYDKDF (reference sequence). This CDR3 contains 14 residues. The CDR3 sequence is CATSRDASRYEQYF. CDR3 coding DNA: TGTGCCACCAGCAGAGACGCCTCGAGGTACGAGCAGTACTTC.

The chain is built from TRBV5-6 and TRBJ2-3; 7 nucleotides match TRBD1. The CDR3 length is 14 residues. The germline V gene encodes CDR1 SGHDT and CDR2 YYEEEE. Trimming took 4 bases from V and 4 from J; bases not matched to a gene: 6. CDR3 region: CASSRQGSADTQYF. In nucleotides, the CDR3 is TGTGCCAGCAGCCGACAGGGCTCCGCAGATACGCAGTATTTT.

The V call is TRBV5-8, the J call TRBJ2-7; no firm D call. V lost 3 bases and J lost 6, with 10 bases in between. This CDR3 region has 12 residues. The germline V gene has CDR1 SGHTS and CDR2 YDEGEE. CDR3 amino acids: CASSYVAGEQYV. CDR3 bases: TGTGCCAGCAGCTACGTCGCAGGCGAGCAGTACGTC.

CDR3 region: CASSETQGAVTEAFF. CDR3 DNA: TGTGCCAGCAGTGAAACACAGGGGGCAGTTACTGAAGCTTTCTTT. V is TRBV6-1 and J is TRBJ1-1; 9 bases fit TRBD1. Germline CDR1 and CDR2: MNHNS and SASEGT. Trimming took 2 bases from V and 5 from J; bases not matched to a gene: 6. The CDR3 has 15 residues.

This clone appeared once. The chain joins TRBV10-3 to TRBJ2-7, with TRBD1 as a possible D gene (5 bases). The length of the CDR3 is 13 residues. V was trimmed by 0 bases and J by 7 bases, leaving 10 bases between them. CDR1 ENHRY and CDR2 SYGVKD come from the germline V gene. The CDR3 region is CAISESRGLEQYF. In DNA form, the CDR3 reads TGTGCCATCAGTGAGTCAAGGGGATTGGAGCAGTACTTC.

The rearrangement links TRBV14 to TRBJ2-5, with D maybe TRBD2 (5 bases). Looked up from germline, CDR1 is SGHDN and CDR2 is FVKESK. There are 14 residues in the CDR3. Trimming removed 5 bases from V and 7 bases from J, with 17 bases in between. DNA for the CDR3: TGTGCCAGCAGCGATAGCGCCCCGCCATGGACCCAGTACTTC. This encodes CASSDSAPPWTQYF.

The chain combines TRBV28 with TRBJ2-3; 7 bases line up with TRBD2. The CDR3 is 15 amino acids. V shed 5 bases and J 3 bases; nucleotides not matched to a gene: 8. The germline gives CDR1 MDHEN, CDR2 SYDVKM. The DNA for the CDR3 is TGTGCCAGCAGTCCCGCGGGGGTACGGACAGATACGCAGTATTTT. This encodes CASSPAGVRTDTQYF.

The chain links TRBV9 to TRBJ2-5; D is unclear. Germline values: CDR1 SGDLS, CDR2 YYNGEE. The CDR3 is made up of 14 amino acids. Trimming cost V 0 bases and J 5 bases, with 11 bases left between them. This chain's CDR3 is CASSVDRVRETQYF. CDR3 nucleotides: TGTGCCAGCAGCGTAGACCGAGTCAGGGAGACCCAGTACTTC.

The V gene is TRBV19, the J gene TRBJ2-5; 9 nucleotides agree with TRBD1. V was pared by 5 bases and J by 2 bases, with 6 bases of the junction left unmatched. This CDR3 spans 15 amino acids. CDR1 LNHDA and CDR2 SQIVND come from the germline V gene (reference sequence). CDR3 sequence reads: CASSQRQGGQETQYF. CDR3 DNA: TGTGCCAGTAGTCAGAGACAGGGGGGTCAAGAGACCCAGTACTTC.

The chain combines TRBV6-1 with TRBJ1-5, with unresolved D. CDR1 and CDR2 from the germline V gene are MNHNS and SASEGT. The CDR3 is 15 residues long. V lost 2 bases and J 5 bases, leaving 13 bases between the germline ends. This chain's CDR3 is CASSEPGNYDQPQHF. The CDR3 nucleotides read TGTGCCAGCAGTGAACCCGGGAATTACGATCAGCCCCAGCATTTT.

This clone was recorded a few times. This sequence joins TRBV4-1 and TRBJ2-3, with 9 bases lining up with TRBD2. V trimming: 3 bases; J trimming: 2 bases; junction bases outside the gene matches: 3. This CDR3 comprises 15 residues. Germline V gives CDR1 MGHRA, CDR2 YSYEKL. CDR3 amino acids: CASSQSSGATDTQYF. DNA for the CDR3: TGCGCCAGCAGCCAGTCTAGCGGGGCCACAGATACGCAGTATTTT.

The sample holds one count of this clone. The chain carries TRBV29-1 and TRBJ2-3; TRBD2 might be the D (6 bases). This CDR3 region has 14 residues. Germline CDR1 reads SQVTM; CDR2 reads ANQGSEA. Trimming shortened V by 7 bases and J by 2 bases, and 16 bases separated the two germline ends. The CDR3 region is CSAPLAGLTDTQYF. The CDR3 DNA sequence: TGCAGCGCACCGCTGGCGGGGCTCACAGATACGCAGTATTTT.

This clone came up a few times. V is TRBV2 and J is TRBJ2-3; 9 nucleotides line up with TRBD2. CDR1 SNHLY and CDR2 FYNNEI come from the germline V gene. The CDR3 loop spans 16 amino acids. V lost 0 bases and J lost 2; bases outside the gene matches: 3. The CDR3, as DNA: TGTGCCAGCAGTGAAGCGCCGGGACTAGCCACAGATACGCAGTATTTT. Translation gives CASSEAPGLATDTQYF.

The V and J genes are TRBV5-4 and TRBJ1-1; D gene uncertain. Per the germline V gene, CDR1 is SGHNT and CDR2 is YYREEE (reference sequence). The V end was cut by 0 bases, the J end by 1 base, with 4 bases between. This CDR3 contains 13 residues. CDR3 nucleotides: TGTGCCAGCAGCTTGGATCAGAACACTGAAGCTTTCTTT. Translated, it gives CASSLDQNTEAFF.

DNA for the CDR3: TGTGCCAGCAGCGTAGTAGGGACAGGGGGGTTTAGGGGCAATCAGCCCCAGCATTTT. Translation: CASSVVGTGGFRGNQPQHF. The chain carries TRBV9 and TRBJ1-5; 11 bases match TRBD1. This CDR3 has 19 amino acids. Germline-derived CDR1 and CDR2 are SGDLS and YYNGEE. Trimming at V came to 0 bases and at J to 2 bases, leaving 10 bases not matched to a gene.

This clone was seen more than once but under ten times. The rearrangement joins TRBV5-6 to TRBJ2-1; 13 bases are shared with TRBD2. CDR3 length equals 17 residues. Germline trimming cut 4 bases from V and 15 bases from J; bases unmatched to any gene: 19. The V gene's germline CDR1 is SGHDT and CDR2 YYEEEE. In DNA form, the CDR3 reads TGTGCCAGCAGCCCCAAACCCGGGACTAGCGGGGTCCAGACTCCGTTCTTC. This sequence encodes CASSPKPGTSGVQTPFF.

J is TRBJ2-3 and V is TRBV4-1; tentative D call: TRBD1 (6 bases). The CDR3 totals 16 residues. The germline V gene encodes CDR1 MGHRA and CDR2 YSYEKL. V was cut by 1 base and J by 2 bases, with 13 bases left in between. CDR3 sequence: CASSQVSHRATDTQYF. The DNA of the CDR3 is TGCGCCAGCAGCCAAGTCAGTCACAGGGCCACAGATACGCAGTATTTT.

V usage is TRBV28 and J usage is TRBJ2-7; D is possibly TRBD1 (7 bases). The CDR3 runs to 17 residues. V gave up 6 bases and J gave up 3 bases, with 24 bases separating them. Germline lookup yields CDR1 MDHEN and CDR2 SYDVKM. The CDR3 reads CASSEAGQTGPNYEQYV. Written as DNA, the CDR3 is TGTGCCAGCAGCGAGGCGGGACAGACCGGGCCCAACTACGAGCAGTACGTC.

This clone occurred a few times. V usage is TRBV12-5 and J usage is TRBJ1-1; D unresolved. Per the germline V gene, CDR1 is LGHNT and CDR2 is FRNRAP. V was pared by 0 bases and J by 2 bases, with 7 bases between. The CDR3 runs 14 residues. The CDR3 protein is CASGLVRGNTEAFF. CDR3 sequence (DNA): TGTGCTAGTGGTTTGGTACGGGGTAACACTGAAGCTTTCTTT.

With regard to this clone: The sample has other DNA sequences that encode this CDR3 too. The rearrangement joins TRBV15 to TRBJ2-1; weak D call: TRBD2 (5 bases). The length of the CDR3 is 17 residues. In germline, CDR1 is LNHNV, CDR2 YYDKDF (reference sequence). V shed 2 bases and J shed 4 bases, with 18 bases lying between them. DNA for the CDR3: TGTGCCACCAGCAGACAACAGAGGGTAAACTCTTACAATGAGCAGTTCTTC. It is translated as CATSRQQRVNSYNEQFF.

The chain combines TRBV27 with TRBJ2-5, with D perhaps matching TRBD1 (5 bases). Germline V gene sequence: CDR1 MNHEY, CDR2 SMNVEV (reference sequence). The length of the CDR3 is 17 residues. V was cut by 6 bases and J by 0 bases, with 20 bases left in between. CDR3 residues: CASSPSLGPAYQETQYF. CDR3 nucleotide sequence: TGTGCCAGCAGCCCGTCTTTGGGGCCGGCGTACCAAGAGACCCAGTACTTC.

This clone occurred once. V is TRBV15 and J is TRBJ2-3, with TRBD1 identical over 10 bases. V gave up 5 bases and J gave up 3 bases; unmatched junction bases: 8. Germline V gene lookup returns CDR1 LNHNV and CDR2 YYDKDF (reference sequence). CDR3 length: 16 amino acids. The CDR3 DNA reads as TGTGCCACCAGCGCGACAGGGGGCGCGGGGACAGATACGCAGTATTTT. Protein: CATSATGGAGTDTQYF.

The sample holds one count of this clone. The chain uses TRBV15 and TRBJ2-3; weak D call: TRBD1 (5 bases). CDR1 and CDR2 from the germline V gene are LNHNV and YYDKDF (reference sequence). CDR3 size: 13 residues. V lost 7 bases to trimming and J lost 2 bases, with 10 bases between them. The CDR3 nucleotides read TGTGCCACCACAGGGTATGACACAGATACGCAGTATTTT. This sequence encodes CATTGYDTDTQYF.

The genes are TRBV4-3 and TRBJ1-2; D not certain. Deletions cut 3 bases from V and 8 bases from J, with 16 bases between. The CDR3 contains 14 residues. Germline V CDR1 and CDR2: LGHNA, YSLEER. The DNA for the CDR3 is TGCGCCAGCAGCCACGCCGCCCGGGGATGGGGCTACACCTTC. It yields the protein CASSHAARGWGYTF.

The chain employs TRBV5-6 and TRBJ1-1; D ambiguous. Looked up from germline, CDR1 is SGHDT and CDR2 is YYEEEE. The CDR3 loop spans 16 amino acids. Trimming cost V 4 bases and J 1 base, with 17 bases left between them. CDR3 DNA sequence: TGTGCCAGCAGCCTCTGGAACGCGGGAAAGAACACTGAAGCTTTCTTT. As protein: CASSLWNAGKNTEAFF.

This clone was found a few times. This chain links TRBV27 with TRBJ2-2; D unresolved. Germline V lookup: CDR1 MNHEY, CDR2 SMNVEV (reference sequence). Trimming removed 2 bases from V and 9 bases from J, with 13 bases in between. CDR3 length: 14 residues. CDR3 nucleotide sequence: TGTGCCAGCAGTTTAGGGTTAGGCGGCAGGGAGCTGTTTTTT. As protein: CASSLGLGGRELFF.